This TCR beta chain was recorded in a study of blood T cell repertoires in COVID-19. Across the whole study: The analysed material was cDNA or gDNA that came from T cells, B-cell-depleted T cells, or PBMCs.

Clones were sequenced by immunoSEQ multiplex PCR, and TCRdb holds only the in-frame ones, with some missing. The sample contains 80,000 or so clones, around nine tenths of which appear only once. From germline, CDR1 is SGHRS and CDR2 YFSETQ. The CDR3 extends over 22 amino acids. V trimming: 0 bases; J trimming: 1 base; junction bases outside the gene matches: 24. Material: peripheral blood. The TCR was taken from a human donor in a cohort sampled during active COVID-19. The chain uses TRBV5-1 and TRBJ2-7; 8 bases are shared with TRBD2. The CDR3 DNA is TGCGCCAGCAGCTTGGACCAGCGGGGGCCACGTCTCTTCCTATCCTCTTCCTACGAGCAGTACTTC. Protein product: CASSLDQRGPRLFLSSSYEQYF.